This paragraph covers one T cell receptor beta chain sequence. This sample is drawn from a study of blood T cell repertoires in COVID-19. Profiled with immunoSEQ multiplex PCR; TCRdb holds only in-frame clones, not every one. The table includes fewer than 350,000 clones, 75% to 90% detected once. J gave up 3 bases and V 4 bases, and 5 bases lay outside the gene matches. The CDR3 has 14 residues. Germline CDR1 is LGHDT and CDR2 is YNNKEL (reference sequence). The receptor was isolated from a man aged 55 to 70 who had recovered from COVID-19. Sequencing used PBMCs or T cells enriched from blood (not recorded which). The rearrangement links TRBV3-1 (or the pseudogene TRBV3-2) to TRBJ1-1, with 7 nucleotides matching TRBD1. CDR3 DNA sequence: TGTGCCAGCAGCCCTATTGACAGGGACACTGAAGCTTTCTTT. Protein sequence: CASSPIDRDTEAFF.